The TCR beta chain described here comes from a study of long-term antiretroviral therapy in people with HIV. Study-wide points: Among HIV repertoires, CDR3 length ranges were narrower than those of controls.

Germline CDR1 SGHNT, CDR2 YYREEE (reference sequence). CDR3 length: 13 amino acids. V lost 0 bases and J 1 base, leaving 2 bases between the germline ends. The assay, immunoSEQ v3.0, was run at survey level. TCRdb's copy holds only in-frame clones and misses some; the assay was immunoSEQ multiplex PCR. The sample includes about 48,000 clones, roughly four fifths of them seen just once. About this clone itself: What it binds is unknown.

The sequence was obtained from a woman aged 18 to 35 with HIV. This material consisted of unsorted PBMCs, taken 0.8 years after starting antiretroviral therapy. This sequence joins TRBV5-4 and TRBJ1-5; D not certain. This chain's CDR3 is CASSLDSNQPQHF. In DNA, the CDR3 is TGTGCCAGCAGCTTGGACAGCAATCAGCCCCAGCATTTT.